The clone carrying this TCR beta chain was detected many times. Antigen: not known. This sample stems from a study of beta chain features in type 1 diabetes. All of the isolated RNA was reverse transcribed, so expressed TCRB transcripts were sequenced. Repertoires were generated with immunoSEQ multiplex PCR, while TCRdb's copy carries only in-frame clones and drops some. The table lists about 340,000 clones, less than 10% of them singletons, with around 0.44% in the top ten. The study's findings and limits: In all four CD4+ subsets, TCRB CDR3 length was significantly, moderately reduced in type 1 diabetes.

Staining for CD45RO/CCR7/CD25/CD127/CD95/CD27 allowed sorting of CD4+ naive, central memory, regulatory and stem cell-like memory cells. Per germline, CDR1 SGHTA and CDR2 FQGNSA. The CDR3 loop spans 18 amino acids. Unmatched junction bases numbered 17, after V lost 6 bases and J lost 5 bases. The chain carries TRBV7-2 and TRBJ2-2; 8 nucleotides agree with TRBD2. The specimen was central memory CD4+ T cells from blood. This clonotype originated in a woman under 30 in good health. The CDR3 DNA reads TGTGCCAGCAGTACCGCTAGCGGGCGTAATCCCAAAACCGGGGAGCTGTTTTTT. Residues: CASSTASGRNPKTGELFF.